This T cell receptor (beta chain) was recorded in a study of blood T cell repertoires in COVID-19 (dated by TCRdb to about 2020). Background for the entire study: Samples covering the acute and convalescent phases of COVID-19 were provided by collaborators in the United States, Italy and Spain. Where HLA class I and class II types were available, the types were taken from metadata supplied by the sample provider, not from assay-based typing. The repertoires were released in a freely available public database intended as a resource for research on the immune response to SARS-CoV-2. Subjects who had been exposed to COVID-19, were actively infected with it, or had recovered from it provided the deeply sampled blood TCRbeta repertoires that made up the dataset. The samples were drawn from two sources: the first 160 participants of the ongoing ImmuneRACE study, and 1,000 to 1,500 subjects contributed by 6 global collaborators. The prospective study material was composed of cDNA or gDNA derived from T cells, B-cell-depleted T cells, or PBMCs. A de-identified subject ID, COVID-19 status, age in years and sex were almost always included in the sample metadata.

In Seattle, one collaborating source enrolled patients while the infection was active and tracked those patients longitudinally over the course of disease. Each collaborating institution followed its own protocols to collect whole blood in K2EDTA tubes. For TCRbeta analysis, collaborator samples were shipped as frozen whole blood, as isolated PBMCs, or as DNA extracted from either sample type. From the cysteine up to the phenylalanine, the CDR3 has a length of 16 residues. CDR3 DNA only is kept here, 48 bases in frame from base 1. Trimming takes 6 bases off V and 1 base off J; junction bases not matched to a gene: 6. General conclusions and limits of the study: The amount of clinical and demographic metadata varied by source and participant and was provided uncurated.

The immunoSEQ Assay, a bias-controlled multiplex PCR, was used to amplify TCRbeta CDR3 regions from genomic DNA. The published analysis was carried out like this. The number of nucleated cells in each sample was estimated from the amplification of reference gene primers within the assay. Sequence reads were collapsed and filtered to measure the absolute abundance of every unique TCRbeta CDR3 rearrangement. For each sample, productive Simpson clonality was calculated as the square root of Simpson's diversity index over productive rearrangements. TCRdb holds this immuneACCESS table with in-frame rearrangements only. Some clones are missing; in checked studies, unresolved V genes explain under half, and the rest has no known cause. V, J and clone size reflect that table, while D and trimming were determined from the DNA. This sample gives fewer than 350,000 clones in total; approximately 88% of them show up just once. The top ten hold 7.5% to 10% of the sample.

Details on this clone: No cognate antigen has been identified for it. Per-base qualities were not stored, and no clone one base away is much larger.

This TCR was sampled from a man aged 25 to 45 with COVID-19, enrolled during active disease. This chain joins TRBV23-1 to TRBJ2-2; the central 9 bases match TRBD2. TRBV23-1 is known as an ORF, though its function is uncertain. The source material was peripheral blood. The CDR3 has the sequence CASRQLAGLNTGELFF. The nucleotide sequence is TGCGCCAGCAGGCAACTAGCGGGCCTGAACACCGGGGAGCTGTTTTTT.